The entry below describes one TCR beta chain. RNA totalling about 0.5 to 1 ug underwent reverse transcription with random hexamers. Across 54 Vbeta and 13 Jbeta, immunoSEQ multiplex PCR amplified TCR beta CDR3. Each CDR3 protein is one row after TCRdb ran MiXCR on the immunoSEQ multiplex PCR reads. The top ten clones hold under 0.095% of a sample with 140,000 to 150,000 distinct CDR3 sequences, approximately 93% of them seen once. TCR beta sequencing was performed on blood CD8+ and CD4+ T cells. Germline V CDR1 and CDR2: SQVTM, ANQGSEA. Trimming left V 5 bases short and J 0 bases short, with 11 bases between. This CDR3 is 13 amino acids long. This entry is derived from a study of CD8 T cells in Susac syndrome.

The TCR comes from a human donor in good health. The gene calls are TRBV29-1 and TRBJ2-7; no clear D gene. Sequenced input: CD4+ T cells from PBMCs. The CDR3 DNA is TGCAGCGTTCAGGCCTGGGCCTCCTACGAGCAGTACTTC. Translating it yields CSVQAWASYEQYF.